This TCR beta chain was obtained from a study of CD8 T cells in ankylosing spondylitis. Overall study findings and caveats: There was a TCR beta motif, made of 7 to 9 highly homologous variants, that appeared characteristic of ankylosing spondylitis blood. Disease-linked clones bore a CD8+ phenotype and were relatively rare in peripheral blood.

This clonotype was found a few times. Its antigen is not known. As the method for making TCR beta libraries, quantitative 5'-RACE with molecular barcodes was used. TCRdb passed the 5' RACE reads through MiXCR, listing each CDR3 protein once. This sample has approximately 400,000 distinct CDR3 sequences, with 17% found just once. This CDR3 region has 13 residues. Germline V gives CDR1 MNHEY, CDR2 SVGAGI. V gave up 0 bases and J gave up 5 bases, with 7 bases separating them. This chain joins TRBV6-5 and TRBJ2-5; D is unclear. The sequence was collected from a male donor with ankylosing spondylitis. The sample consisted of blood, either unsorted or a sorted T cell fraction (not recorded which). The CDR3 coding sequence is TGTGCCAGCAGTTACTCGCCCTGGGAGACCCAGTACTTC. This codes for CASSYSPWETQYF.